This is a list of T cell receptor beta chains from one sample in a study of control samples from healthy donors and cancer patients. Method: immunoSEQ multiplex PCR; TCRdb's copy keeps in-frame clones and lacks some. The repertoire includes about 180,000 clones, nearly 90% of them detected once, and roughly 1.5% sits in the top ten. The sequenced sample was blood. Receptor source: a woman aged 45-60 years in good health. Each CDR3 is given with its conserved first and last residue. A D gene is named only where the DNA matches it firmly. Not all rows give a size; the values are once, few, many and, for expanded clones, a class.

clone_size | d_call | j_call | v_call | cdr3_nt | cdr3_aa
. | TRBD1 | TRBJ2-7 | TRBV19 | TGTGCCAGTAGTATCACAGCAGGGGGACCTTCCGGGTACGAGCAGTACTTC | CASSITAGGPSGYEQYF
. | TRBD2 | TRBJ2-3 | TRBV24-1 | TGTGCCACCAGCCCTAGCGGACTCACAGATACGCAGTATTTT | CATSPSGLTDTQYF
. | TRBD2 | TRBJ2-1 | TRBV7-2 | TGTGCCAGCAGCTTATATGCGGGGGCCTACAATGAGCAGTTCTTC | CASSLYAGAYNEQFF
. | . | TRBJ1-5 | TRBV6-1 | TGTGCCAGCAGTGCCCTTGTCACCACCCCTTATAGCAATCAGCCCCAGCATTTT | CASSALVTTPYSNQPQHF
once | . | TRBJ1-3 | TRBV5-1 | TGCGCCAGCAGCTTTTCCTCTGGAAACACCATATATTTT | CASSFSSGNTIYF
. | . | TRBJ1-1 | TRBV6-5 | TGTGCCAGCAGTTACCCCCAGATTGGGGGCGTAGATGAAGCTTTCTTT | CASSYPQIGGVDEAFF
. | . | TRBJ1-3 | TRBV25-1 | TGTGCCAGCAGTGAATCGAGAAACACCATATATTTT | CASSESRNTIYF
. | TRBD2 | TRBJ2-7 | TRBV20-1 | TGCAGTGCTAGTAGGGGACTAGCGGCCTACGAGCAGTACTTC | CSASRGLAAYEQYF
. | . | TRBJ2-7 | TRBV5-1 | TGCGCCAGCAGCTCCAGGACAGAAACCTACGAGCAGTACTTC | CASSSRTETYEQYF
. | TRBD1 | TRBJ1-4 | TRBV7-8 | TGTGCCAGCAGCTTCCAGGGGGCTAATGAAAAACTGTTTTTT | CASSFQGANEKLFF
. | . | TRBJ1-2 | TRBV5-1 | TGCGCCAGCAGCCAACCCGCCCGTCCGGGACTCCGTTTCTATGGCTACACCTTC | CASSQPARPGLRFYGYTF